These 21 T cell receptor beta chains originate from one sample sequenced in a study of cytomegalovirus exposure and HLA in healthy donors (dated by TCRdb to the late 2010s). The library was built by means of the immunoSEQ multiplex PCR assay. A mixture of 60 forward primers for TCR Vbeta segments and 13 reverse primers for TCR Jbeta segments was used in the multiplex PCR. Held by TCRdb, this immuneACCESS table contains in-frame sequences only and omits some clones. Under half of the omission traces to an unresolved V gene where checked; the cause of the rest is unknown. The table for this sample lists about 77,000 clones; around 82% of them were counted only once. The ten largest clones represent around 3% of the sample. Sequencing was carried out using PBMCs. Source of these receptors: a man aged 40-50 years in good health and CMV-seronegative.

V is TRBV2 and J is TRBJ2-1, with 11 bases that match TRBD2. V gave up 2 bases and J gave up 7 bases; unmatched junction bases: 4. CDR1 is SNHLY and CDR2 is FYNNEI in the germline V gene. This CDR3 has 15 amino acids. CDR3 sequence reads: CASSEWTSGRNEQFF. DNA of the CDR3: TGTGCCAGCAGTGAATGGACTAGCGGGCGAAATGAGCAGTTCTTC.

This clone came up a few times. The chain employs TRBV11-2 and TRBJ1-2; no reliable D call. The CDR3 loop spans 14 amino acids. The V and J ends lost 6 bases and 2 bases respectively, with 13 bases between them. CDR1 and CDR2 from the germline V gene are SGHAT and FQNNGV. CDR3 DNA: TGTGCCAGCAGGTCCTCCGGCAGGAACTATGGCTACACCTTC. This encodes CASRSSGRNYGYTF.

The J gene is TRBJ1-1, the V gene TRBV5-4; D may be TRBD1 (5 bases). Germline V gives CDR1 SGHNT, CDR2 YYREEE (reference sequence). The CDR3 is 13 residues long. Between the trimmed V and J ends, which lost 7 bases and 5 bases, there was a span of 15 bases. CDR3: CASRGEGRTEAFF. The CDR3 DNA is TGTGCCAGCCGGGGGGAAGGCAGGACTGAAGCTTTCTTT.

The V gene is TRBV28, the J gene TRBJ1-2; TRBD1 aligns across 9 bases. V shed 3 bases and J 10 bases; nucleotides not matched to a gene: 12. The germline V gene encodes CDR1 MDHEN and CDR2 SYDVKM. CDR3 length: 15 residues. The CDR3 DNA is TGTGCCAGCAGTTTTCGAACAGGGGGCGCACGTGACTACACCTTC. Protein: CASSFRTGGARDYTF.

This chain uses TRBV7-2 with TRBJ1-2, with D perhaps matching TRBD1 (6 bases). V lost 1 base and J lost 4, with 13 bases in between. The CDR3 spans 15 residues. CDR1 and CDR2 (germline): SGHTA, FQGNSA. The CDR3 DNA reads as TGTGCCAGCAGCTTAGATTCCAGGGGTTCCTATGGCTACACCTTC. Translation gives CASSLDSRGSYGYTF.

V gene TRBV5-6 combines with J gene TRBJ1-5; TRBD1 aligns across 7 bases. The trim removed 1 base at V and 6 bases at J, leaving 7 bases unmatched. CDR3 size: 15 residues. Germline CDR1 SGHDT, CDR2 YYEEEE. The CDR3 loop is CASSLRQGVGQPQHF. DNA for the CDR3: TGTGCCAGCAGCTTGAGACAGGGTGTCGGTCAGCCCCAGCATTTT.

The chain has TRBV9 and TRBJ2-7; 8 nucleotides align to TRBD1. This CDR3 comprises 14 residues. Unmatched junction bases numbered 7, after V lost 2 bases and J lost 6 bases. Germline V gives CDR1 SGDLS, CDR2 YYNGEE. The CDR3 region is CASSVRGLESEQYF. The CDR3 nucleotides are TGTGCCAGCAGCGTCAGGGGGCTGGAGAGCGAGCAGTACTTC.

V usage is TRBV28 and J usage is TRBJ1-5, with unresolved D. Germline CDR1 MDHEN, CDR2 SYDVKM. The CDR3 is made up of 14 amino acids. V lost 3 bases and J lost 6, with 12 bases in between. Here the CDR3 reads CASSFVIASQPQHF. The CDR3 DNA follows: TGTGCCAGCAGTTTCGTGATAGCCAGTCAGCCCCAGCATTTT.

The chain is built from TRBV2 and TRBJ1-6; TRBD1 aligns across 7 bases. V shed 3 bases and J 9 bases; nucleotides not matched to a gene: 5. Germline CDR1 SNHLY, CDR2 FYNNEI. CDR3 length: 14 residues. This CDR3 is CASSDRGTASPLHF. CDR3 nucleotide sequence: TGTGCCAGCAGTGACAGGGGGACGGCTTCACCCCTCCACTTT.

V is TRBV7-2 and J is TRBJ1-1; D is perhaps TRBD1 (5 bases). Trimming left V 5 bases short and J 0 bases short, with 10 bases between. CDR1 SGHTA and CDR2 FQGNSA come from the germline V gene. The CDR3 covers 14 residues. The CDR3 region has the DNA TGTGCCAGCAGCATTACAGGACTGAACACTGAAGCTTTCTTT. This gives the protein CASSITGLNTEAFF.

The rearrangement joins TRBV18 to TRBJ2-2, with D unresolved. Germline loops: CDR1 KGHSH, CDR2 LQKENI. V shed 2 bases and J shed 1 base, with 8 bases lying between them. The CDR3 length is 15 residues. The CDR3 bases are TGTGCCAGCTCACCAAGTCAGGAGAACACCGGGGAGCTGTTTTTT. This sequence encodes CASSPSQENTGELFF.

The table lists this clone with a count of one. The rearrangement links TRBV30 to TRBJ1-1; perhaps TRBD1 as D (5 bases). V was shortened by 2 bases and J by 6 bases, with 7 bases between the two germline ends. The CDR3 loop spans 11 amino acids. Germline V lookup: CDR1 GTSNPN, CDR2 SVGIG (reference sequence). CDR3: CAWSSGAEAFF. The CDR3 DNA is TGTGCCTGGAGTTCGGGGGCTGAAGCTTTCTTT.

A few counts support this clone. The rearrangement joins TRBV7-8 to TRBJ1-6, with 10 positions matching TRBD1. Per germline, CDR1 SGHVS and CDR2 FQNEAQ. The ends lost 8 bases at V and 8 bases at J; junction bases unmatched: 6. This CDR3 is built from 14 residues. The CDR3 region has the DNA TGTGCCAGCCTTACAGGGACAGGGGATTCACCCCTCCACTTT. Its protein product is CASLTGTGDSPLHF. Complete variable domain (other parts from reference TRBV7-8 and TRBJ1-6): GAGVSQSPRYKVAKRGQDVALRCDPISGHVSLFWYQQALGQGPEFLTYFQNEAQLDKSGLPSDRFFAERPEGSVSTLKIQRTQQEDSAVYLCASLTGTGDSPLHFGNGTRLTVT.

The chain uses TRBV7-6 and TRBJ1-4; 9 bases map to TRBD1. This CDR3 has 15 amino acids. The ends lost 6 bases at V and 6 bases at J; junction bases unmatched: 8. Per germline, CDR1 SGHVS and CDR2 FNYEAQ. CDR3 protein: CASSQLYRGHEKLFF. The DNA for the CDR3 is TGTGCCAGCAGTCAATTGTACAGGGGGCATGAAAAACTGTTTTTT.

The genes are TRBV9 and TRBJ1-2; 9 bases match TRBD1. The CDR3 extends over 16 amino acids. Trimming cost V 0 bases and J 8 bases; bases outside gene matches: 11. Germline V CDR1 and CDR2: SGDLS, YYNGEE. The CDR3 DNA reads as TGTGCCAGCAGCGTAGCGGGACAGGGTCAGGGGGGAGGCTACACCTTC. This codes for CASSVAGQGQGGGYTF. Drawing the rest from reference TRBV9 and TRBJ1-2, the complete variable domain is DSGVTQTPKHLITATGQRVTLRCSPRSGDLSVYWYQQSLDQGLQFLIQYYNGEERAKGNILERFSAQQFPDLHSELNLSSLELGDSALYFCASSVAGQGQGGGYTFGSGTRLTVV.

This chain links TRBV5-1 with TRBJ2-2; unclear D gene. The germline CDR1 and CDR2 sequences are SGHRS and YFSETQ. The CDR3 runs to 14 residues. Trimming shortened V by 0 bases and J by 6 bases, and 9 bases separated the two germline ends. CDR3 DNA sequence: TGCGCCAGCAGCTTGGCCGTGTCAGCCGGGGAGCTGTTTTTT. Its protein is CASSLAVSAGELFF.

The V and J genes are TRBV7-9 and TRBJ2-3; the match to TRBD1 covers 9 bases. This CDR3 contains 14 residues. The V and J ends lost 5 bases and 5 bases, in that order; junction bases with no gene match: 5. Germline CDR1 reads SEHNR; CDR2 reads FQNEAQ (reference sequence). CDR3 loop: CASSTGQGVDTQYF. The CDR3 nucleotides are TGTGCCAGCAGCACGGGACAGGGAGTAGATACGCAGTATTTT.

This chain connects TRBV6-5 to TRBJ1-2, with 8 positions matching TRBD1. CDR3 length: 16 residues. J was trimmed by 8 bases and V by 0 bases; bases with no gene match: 11. Germline CDR1 and CDR2: MNHEY and SVGAGI. CDR3 amino acids: CASSYSSDRAQRGYTF. Written as DNA, the CDR3 is TGTGCCAGCAGTTACTCCTCGGACAGGGCCCAGCGGGGCTACACCTTC.

The chain has TRBV19 and TRBJ2-1; 13 bases are a match to TRBD2. The CDR3 contains 16 residues. With 4 bases clipped from V and 8 bases from J, the junction kept 8 bases outside the gene matches. Germline V lookup: CDR1 LNHDA, CDR2 SQIVND (reference sequence). The CDR3 protein is CASSRPGTSGVYEQFF. CDR3 DNA sequence: TGTGCCAGTAGTAGACCCGGGACTAGCGGGGTTTATGAGCAGTTCTTC.

This clone was found a few times. This chain links TRBV7-2 with TRBJ2-7, with TRBD1 matching 7 bases. The trim removed 0 bases at V and 0 bases at J, leaving 2 bases unmatched. The germline gives CDR1 SGHTA, CDR2 FQGNSA. The CDR3 is made up of 15 amino acids. Written as DNA, the CDR3 is TGTGCCAGCAGCTTAGCAGGACAGGCCTCCTACGAGCAGTACTTC. Protein product: CASSLAGQASYEQYF.

The J gene is TRBJ1-1, the V gene TRBV4-1; D possibly corresponds to TRBD1 (6 bases). CDR3 size: 16 residues. The V gene's germline CDR1 is MGHRA and CDR2 YSYEKL. V lost 1 base, J lost 1 base, and 13 bases lay in between. CDR3 DNA: TGCGCCAGCAGCCAAGCCCAACAGGGAAGGAACACTGAAGCTTTCTTT. Protein sequence: CASSQAQQGRNTEAFF.